This is a list of T cell receptor beta chains from one sample in a study of OX40 agonist ivuxolimab in advanced cancers. Profiled with immunoSEQ multiplex PCR; TCRdb holds only in-frame clones, not every one. The data contain tens of thousands of clones, about 91% of them singletons. The starting material was CD4+ or CD8+ T cells sorted from blood, obtained in a trial of the OX40 agonist ivuxolimab. All receptors derive from an adult with an advanced solid tumor such as melanoma, head and neck, liver or kidney cancer. The CDR3 runs from the conserved cysteine through the conserved F or W. D genes are given only for firm matches. Clone sizes are given selectively: once, few, many, or a class where the clone is expanded.

cdr3_nt	cdr3_aa	d_call	j_call	clone_size	v_call
TGTGCCAGCACGCACAGACTAGCGGCCTACGAGCAGTACTTC	CASTHRLAAYEQYF	TRBD2	TRBJ2-7	NA	TRBV5-8
TGTGCCAGCAGTTCCTACTACGAGCAGTACTTC	CASSSYYEQYF	NA	TRBJ2-7	NA	TRBV27
TGTGCCAGCAGCATAGACAGGACCAAGGGAGGCTACGAGCAGTACTTC	CASSIDRTKGGYEQYF	NA	TRBJ2-7	NA	TRBV7-9
TGTGCCAGCCGAATTAGGGGCACCGGGGAGCTGTTTTTT	CASRIRGTGELFF	NA	TRBJ2-2	NA	TRBV27
TGTGCCAGCAGCTTTGTGGCGCCAGGGGATGGAAACACCATATATTTT	CASSFVAPGDGNTIYF	NA	TRBJ1-3	NA	TRBV7-6
TGTGCCAGCGGGTTGGGGTCCTACGAGCAGTACTTC	CASGLGSYEQYF	NA	TRBJ2-7	NA	TRBV27
TGTGCCAGCAGCAAAGGGCAGGCGCCCTACAATGAGCAGTTCTTC	CASSKGQAPYNEQFF	NA	TRBJ2-1	NA	TRBV27
TGTGCCTGGAGTGGGGGGCGTGTGGGCAATCAGCCCCAGCATTTT	CAWSGGRVGNQPQHF	NA	TRBJ1-5	NA	TRBV30
TGTGCCAGCAGTCCGCAACACCTCACGGGGTACGAGCAGTACTTC	CASSPQHLTGYEQYF	NA	TRBJ2-7	NA	TRBV27
TGTGCCAGCAGCCAAGATGGGAGCGAACCCTCCTACGAGCAGTACTTC	CASSQDGSEPSYEQYF	NA	TRBJ2-7	few	TRBV4-2
TGTGCCAGTAGTATGTGGCTAGGGGAGCAGTACTTC	CASSMWLGEQYF	NA	TRBJ2-7	NA	TRBV19
TGTGCCAGCAGTTTGGGACAGGGGCCAGCTGCAACTAATGAAAAACTGTTTTTT	CASSLGQGPAATNEKLFF	TRBD1	TRBJ1-4	NA	TRBV27
TGTGCCAGCAGGGACAGGGGGCTCTTTGGCTACACCTTC	CASRDRGLFGYTF	TRBD1	TRBJ1-2	NA	TRBV2